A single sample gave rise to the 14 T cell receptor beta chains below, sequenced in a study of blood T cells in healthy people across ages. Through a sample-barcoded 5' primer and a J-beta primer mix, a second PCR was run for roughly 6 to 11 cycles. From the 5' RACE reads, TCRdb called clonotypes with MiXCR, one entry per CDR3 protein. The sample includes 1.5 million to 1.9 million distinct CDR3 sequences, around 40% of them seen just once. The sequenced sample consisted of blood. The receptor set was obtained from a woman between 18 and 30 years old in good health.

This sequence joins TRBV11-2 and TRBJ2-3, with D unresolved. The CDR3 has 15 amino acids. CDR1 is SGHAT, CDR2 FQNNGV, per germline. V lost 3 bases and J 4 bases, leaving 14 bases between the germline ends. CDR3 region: CASSFFPGSPDTQYF. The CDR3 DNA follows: TGTGCCAGCAGCTTTTTTCCAGGTAGTCCAGATACGCAGTATTTT.

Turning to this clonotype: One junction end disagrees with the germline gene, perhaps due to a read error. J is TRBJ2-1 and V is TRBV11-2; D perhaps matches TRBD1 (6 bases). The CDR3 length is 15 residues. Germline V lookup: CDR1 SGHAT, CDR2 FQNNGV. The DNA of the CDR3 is TGTGCCAGCAGCTTTCACAGGGTCTCCTACGATGAGCAGTTCTTC. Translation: CASSFHRVSYDEQFF.

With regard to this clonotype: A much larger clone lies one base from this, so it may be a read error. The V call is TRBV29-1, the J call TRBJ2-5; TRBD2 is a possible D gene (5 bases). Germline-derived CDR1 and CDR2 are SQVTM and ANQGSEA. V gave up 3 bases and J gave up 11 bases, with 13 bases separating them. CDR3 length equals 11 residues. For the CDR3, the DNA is TGCAGCGTTGACGGGATCGATGAGCAGTACTTC. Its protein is CSVDGIDEQYF.

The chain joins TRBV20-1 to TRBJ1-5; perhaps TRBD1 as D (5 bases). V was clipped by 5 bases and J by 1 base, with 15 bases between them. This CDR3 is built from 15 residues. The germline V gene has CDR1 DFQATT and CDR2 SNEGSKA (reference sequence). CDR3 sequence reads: CSARSGGRSNQPQHF. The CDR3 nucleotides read TGCAGTGCTCGCTCCGGGGGTCGGAGCAATCAGCCCCAGCATTTT.

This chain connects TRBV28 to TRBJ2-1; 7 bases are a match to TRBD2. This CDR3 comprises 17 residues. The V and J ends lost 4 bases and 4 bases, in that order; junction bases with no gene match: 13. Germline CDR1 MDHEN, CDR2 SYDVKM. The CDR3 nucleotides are TGTGCCAGCAGTTCCAGGCGGGAGCAGTTAGGGTACAATGAGCAGTTCTTC. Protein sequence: CASSSRREQLGYNEQFF.

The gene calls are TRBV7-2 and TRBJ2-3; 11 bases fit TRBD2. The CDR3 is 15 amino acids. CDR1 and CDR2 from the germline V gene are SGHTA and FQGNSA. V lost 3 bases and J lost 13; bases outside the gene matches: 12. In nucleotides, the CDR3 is TGTGCCAGCAGCTTTTTAATTACTAGCGGGAGATCGGAGTATTTT. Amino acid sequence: CASSFLITSGRSEYF.

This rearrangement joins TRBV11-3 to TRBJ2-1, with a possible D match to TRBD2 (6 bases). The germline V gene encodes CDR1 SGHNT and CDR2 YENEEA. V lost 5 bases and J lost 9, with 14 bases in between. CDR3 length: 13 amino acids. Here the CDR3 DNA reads TGTGCCAGCAGCCCGGGCGGGGCTGGTGAGCAGTTCTTC. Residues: CASSPGGAGEQFF.

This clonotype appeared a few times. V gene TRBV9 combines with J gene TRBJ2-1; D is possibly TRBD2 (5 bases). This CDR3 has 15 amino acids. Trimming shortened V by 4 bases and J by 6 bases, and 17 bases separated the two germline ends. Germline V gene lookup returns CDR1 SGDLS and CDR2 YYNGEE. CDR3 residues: CASSPRAQEVNEQFF. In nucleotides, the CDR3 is TGTGCCAGCAGCCCGCGGGCCCAAGAGGTCAATGAGCAGTTCTTC.

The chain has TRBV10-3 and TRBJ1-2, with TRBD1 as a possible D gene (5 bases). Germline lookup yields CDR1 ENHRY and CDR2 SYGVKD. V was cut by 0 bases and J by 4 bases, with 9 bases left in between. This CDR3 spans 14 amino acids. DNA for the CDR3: TGTGCCATCAGTGAGTCAGGCAGGGCCTATGGCTACACCTTC. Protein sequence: CAISESGRAYGYTF.

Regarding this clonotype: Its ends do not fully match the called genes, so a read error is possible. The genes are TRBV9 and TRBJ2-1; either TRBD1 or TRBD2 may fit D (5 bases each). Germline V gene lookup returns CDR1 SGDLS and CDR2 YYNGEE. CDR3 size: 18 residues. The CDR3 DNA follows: TGTGCCAGCAGCGGAACAGACGGGACGCGGAGCTCCTACAGTGAGCAGTTCTTC. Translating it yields CASSGTDGTRSSYSEQFF.

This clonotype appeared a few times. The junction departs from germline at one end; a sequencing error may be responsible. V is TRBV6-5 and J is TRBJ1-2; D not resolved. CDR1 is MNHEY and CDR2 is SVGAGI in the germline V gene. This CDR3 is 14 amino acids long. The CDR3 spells CASSNSGGIYGYTF. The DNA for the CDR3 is TGTGCCAGCAGTAACTCAGGAGGGATCTATGGCTACACCTTC.

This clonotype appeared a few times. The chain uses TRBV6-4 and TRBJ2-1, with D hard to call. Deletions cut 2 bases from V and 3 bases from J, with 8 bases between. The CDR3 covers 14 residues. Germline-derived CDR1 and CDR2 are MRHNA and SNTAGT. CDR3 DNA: TGTGCCAGCAGTGACGGGCAGGACTACAATGAGCAGTTCTTC. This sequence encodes CASSDGQDYNEQFF.

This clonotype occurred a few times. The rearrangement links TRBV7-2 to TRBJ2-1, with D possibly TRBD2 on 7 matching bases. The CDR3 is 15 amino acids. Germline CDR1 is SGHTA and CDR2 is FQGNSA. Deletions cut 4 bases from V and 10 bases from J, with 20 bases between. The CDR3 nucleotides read TGTGCCAGCAGCTCCGTAGGAGGGGGGGCTTACGAGCAGTTCTTC. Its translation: CASSSVGGGAYEQFF.

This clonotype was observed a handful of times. The CDR3 nucleotides are TGTGCCAGCAGCTTATTCCCCCTCAATCAGCCCCAGCATTTT. Encoded protein: CASSLFPLNQPQHF. The rearrangement joins TRBV7-2 to TRBJ1-5, with unresolved D. This CDR3 has 14 amino acids. Per the germline V gene, CDR1 is SGHTA and CDR2 is FQGNSA. V was pared by 2 bases and J by 3 bases, with 8 bases between.